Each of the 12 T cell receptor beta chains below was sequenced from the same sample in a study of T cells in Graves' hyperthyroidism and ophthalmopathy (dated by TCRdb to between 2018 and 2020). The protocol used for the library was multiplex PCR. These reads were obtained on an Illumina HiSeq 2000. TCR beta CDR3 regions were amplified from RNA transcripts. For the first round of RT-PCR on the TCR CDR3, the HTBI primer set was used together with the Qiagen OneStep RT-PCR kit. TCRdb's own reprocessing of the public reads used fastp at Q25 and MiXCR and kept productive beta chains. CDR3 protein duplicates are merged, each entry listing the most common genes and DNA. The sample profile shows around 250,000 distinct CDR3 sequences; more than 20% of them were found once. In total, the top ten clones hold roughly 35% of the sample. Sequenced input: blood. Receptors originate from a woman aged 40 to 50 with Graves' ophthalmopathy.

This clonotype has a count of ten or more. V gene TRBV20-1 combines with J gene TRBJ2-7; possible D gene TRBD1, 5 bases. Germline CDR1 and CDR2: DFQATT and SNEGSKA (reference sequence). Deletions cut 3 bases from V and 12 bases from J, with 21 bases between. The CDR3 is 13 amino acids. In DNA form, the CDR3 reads TGCAGTGCTAGGCAAGGGGTGGGTTGGGGTTTGTACTTC. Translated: CSARQGVGWGLYF.

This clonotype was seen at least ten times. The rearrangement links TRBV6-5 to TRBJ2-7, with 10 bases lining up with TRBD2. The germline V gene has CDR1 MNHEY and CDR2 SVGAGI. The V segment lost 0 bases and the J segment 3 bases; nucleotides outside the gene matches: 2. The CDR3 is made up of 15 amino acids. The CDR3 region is CASSYSSGRVYEQYF. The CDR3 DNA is TGTGCCAGCAGTTACTCCAGCGGGAGGGTCTACGAGCAGTACTTC.

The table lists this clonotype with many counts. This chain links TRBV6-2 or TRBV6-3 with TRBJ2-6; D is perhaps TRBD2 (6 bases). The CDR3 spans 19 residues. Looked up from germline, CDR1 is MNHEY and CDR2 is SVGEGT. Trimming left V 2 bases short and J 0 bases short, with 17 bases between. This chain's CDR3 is CASSYVSGRSHSGANVLTF. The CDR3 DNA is TGTGCCAGCAGTTACGTGTCAGGGAGGTCCCACTCTGGGGCCAACGTCCTGACTTTC.

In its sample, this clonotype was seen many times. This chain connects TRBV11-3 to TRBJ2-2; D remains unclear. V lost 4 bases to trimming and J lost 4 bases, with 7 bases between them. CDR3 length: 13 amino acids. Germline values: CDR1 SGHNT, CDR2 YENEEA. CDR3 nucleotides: TGTGCCAGCAGCTCCTATCCCACCGGGGAGCTGTTTTTT. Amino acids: CASSSYPTGELFF.

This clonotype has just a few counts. The DNA for the CDR3 is TGTGCCAGCATGGGGGGCACGTACACTGAAGCTTTCTTT. The encoded protein is CASMGGTYTEAFF. The chain is built from TRBV12-3 or TRBV12-4 and TRBJ1-1; the D gene is possibly TRBD1 (6 bases). The CDR3 is made up of 13 amino acids. Deletions cut 7 bases from V and 3 bases from J, with 12 bases between.

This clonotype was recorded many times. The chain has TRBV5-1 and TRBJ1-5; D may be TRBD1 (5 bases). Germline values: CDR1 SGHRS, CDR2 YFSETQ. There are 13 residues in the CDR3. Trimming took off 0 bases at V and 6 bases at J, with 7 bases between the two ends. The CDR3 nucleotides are TGCGCCAGCAGCTTGGATGGGGGTCAGCCCCAGCATTTT. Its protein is CASSLDGGQPQHF.

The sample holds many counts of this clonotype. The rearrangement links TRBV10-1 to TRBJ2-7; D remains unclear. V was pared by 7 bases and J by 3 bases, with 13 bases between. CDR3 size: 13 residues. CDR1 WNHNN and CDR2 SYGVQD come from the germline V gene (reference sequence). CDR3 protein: CASTAPNLYEQYF. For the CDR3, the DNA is TGCGCCAGCACAGCCCCGAACCTCTACGAGCAGTACTTC.

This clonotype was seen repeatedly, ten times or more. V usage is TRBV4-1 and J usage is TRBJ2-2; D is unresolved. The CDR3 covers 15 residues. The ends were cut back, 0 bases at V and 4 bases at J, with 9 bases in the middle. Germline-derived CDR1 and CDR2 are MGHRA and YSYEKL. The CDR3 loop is CASSQEIRLTGELFF. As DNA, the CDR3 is TGCGCCAGCAGCCAAGAGATTAGGCTCACCGGGGAGCTGTTTTTT.

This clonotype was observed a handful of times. The CDR3 is CASSRTRLNTEAFF. The CDR3 DNA reads as TGTGCCAGCAGTCGGACAAGATTGAACACTGAAGCTTTCTTT. This chain uses TRBV28 with TRBJ1-1, with D possibly TRBD1 on 5 matching bases. V lost 5 bases and J 0 bases, leaving 10 bases between the germline ends. Per germline, CDR1 MDHEN and CDR2 SYDVKM. This CDR3 contains 14 residues.

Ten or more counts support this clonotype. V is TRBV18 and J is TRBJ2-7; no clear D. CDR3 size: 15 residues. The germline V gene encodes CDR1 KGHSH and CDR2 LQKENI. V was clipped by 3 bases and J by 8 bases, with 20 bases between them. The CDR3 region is CASSPPARMGVKQYF. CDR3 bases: TGTGCCAGCTCACCGCCTGCCCGGATGGGTGTGAAGCAGTACTTC.

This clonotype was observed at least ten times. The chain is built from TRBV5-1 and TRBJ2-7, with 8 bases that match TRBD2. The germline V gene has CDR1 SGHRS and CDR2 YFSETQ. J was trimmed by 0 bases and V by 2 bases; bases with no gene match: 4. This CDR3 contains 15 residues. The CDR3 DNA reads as TGCGCCAGCAGCTTTAGCGGGACTAGCTCCTACGAGCAGTACTTC. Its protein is CASSFSGTSSYEQYF.

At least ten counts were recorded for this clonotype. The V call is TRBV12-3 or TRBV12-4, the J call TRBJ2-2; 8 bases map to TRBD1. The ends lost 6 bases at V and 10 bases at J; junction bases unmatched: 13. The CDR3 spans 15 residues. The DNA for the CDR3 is TGTGCCAGCAGCTCCACAAGGGAGGACAGGGCGGAGCTGTTTTTT. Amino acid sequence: CASSSTREDRAELFF.